This T cell receptor (beta chain) was found in a study of blood T cell repertoires in COVID-19. Study background: Material from acute and convalescent COVID-19 was sourced from the United States, Italy and Spain. Sample material is recorded as cDNA or gDNA derived from T cells, B-cell-depleted T cells, or PBMCs.

In the original analysis: The authors estimated nucleated cell counts from reference gene primer amplification. Sequencing used immunoSEQ multiplex PCR; TCRdb keeps in-frame clones, though not all of them. Clonal size and the V and J genes are those of that table, whereas D and trimming came from the DNA. The sample consists of fewer than 150,000 clones, about 80% of them appearing once. A word on this clone: This same CDR3 is encoded by further DNA sequences in the sample.

The CDR3 spans 15 residues. With V trimmed by 0 bases and J by 4 bases, 5 bases remained unmatched. The germline V gene encodes CDR1 GTSNPN and CDR2 SVGIG (reference sequence). This sequence originates from a human donor in a cohort sampled during active COVID-19. Source material: peripheral blood. V is TRBV30 and J is TRBJ1-3, with 8 bases lining up with TRBD1. The CDR3, as DNA: TGTGCCTGGAGTGTCTACAGGGGGTCCGGAAACACCATATATTTT. This gives the protein CAWSVYRGSGNTIYF.